A selection of T cell receptor beta chains follows, all from one sample in a study of T cell repertoires in cytomegalovirus infection. TCRdb processed the reads anew with MiXCR; each CDR3 protein has one entry. The sample records around 450,000 distinct CDR3 sequences, roughly 12% being singletons. The sequencing sample was made of PBMCs. These receptors originate from a human donor in good health (CMV status not recorded). Some clones in this sample may be carry-over from other donors' samples. Each CDR3 is given with its conserved first and last residue. Each record gives: J gene, V gene, clone size, D gene, CDR3 DNA, CDR3 protein. D genes are given only for firm matches. Size is stated for part of the rows, as once, few or many counts, or as a class when the clone is expanded.

j_gene: TRBJ2-1; v_gene: TRBV7-9; abundance: -; d_gene: TRBD2; CDR3nt: TGTGCCAGCAGCTTAGTTCGGACTAGCGGCGATGAGCAGTTCTTC; CDR3aa: CASSLVRTSGDEQFF
j_gene: TRBJ2-1; v_gene: TRBV29-1; abundance: -; d_gene: TRBD2; CDR3nt: TGCAGCGTTGAAGCTATAGCGGGAGGGTACAATGAGCAGTTCTTC; CDR3aa: CSVEAIAGGYNEQFF
j_gene: TRBJ2-2; v_gene: TRBV19; abundance: -; d_gene: -; CDR3nt: TGTGCCAGTACTAGCGGACAGGTGAACACCGGGGAGCTGTTTTTT; CDR3aa: CASTSGQVNTGELFF
j_gene: TRBJ2-2; v_gene: TRBV5-4; abundance: -; d_gene: TRBD1; CDR3nt: TGTGCCAGCAGCTTGGACAGGGGCATCGGGGAGCTGTTTTTT; CDR3aa: CASSLDRGIGELFF
j_gene: TRBJ2-1; v_gene: TRBV20-1; abundance: -; d_gene: TRBD2; CDR3nt: TGCAGTGCCCTCACGCTCGCTAGCGGAACACCCAATGAGCAGTTCTTC; CDR3aa: CSALTLASGTPNEQFF
j_gene: TRBJ1-6; v_gene: TRBV7-8; abundance: many; d_gene: TRBD1; CDR3nt: TGTGCCAGCAGCTCACAGGGGGCCGTTTCACCCCTCCACTTT; CDR3aa: CASSSQGAVSPLHF
j_gene: TRBJ2-3; v_gene: TRBV30; abundance: -; d_gene: -; CDR3nt: TGTGCTGGGCGGAAAGGAAGCACAGATACGCAGTATTTT; CDR3aa: CAGRKGSTDTQYF
j_gene: TRBJ1-2; v_gene: TRBV20-1; abundance: few; d_gene: -; CDR3nt: TGCAGTGCTAGAGACTTCCCTGGGGCAGGGAAGAACTATGGCTACACCTTC; CDR3aa: CSARDFPGAGKNYGYTF
j_gene: TRBJ1-5; v_gene: TRBV19; abundance: -; d_gene: -; CDR3nt: TGTGCCAGTAGTCCCTGGGGTCAGCCCCAGCATTTT; CDR3aa: CASSPWGQPQHF
j_gene: TRBJ1-1; v_gene: TRBV28; abundance: -; d_gene: -; CDR3nt: TGTGCCAGCAGTGCCCGACTCGGGGACACTGAAGCTTTCTTT; CDR3aa: CASSARLGDTEAFF
j_gene: TRBJ2-1; v_gene: TRBV7-9; abundance: many; d_gene: -; CDR3nt: TGTGCCAGCTCCTCTGATTTTTATGAGCAGTTCTTC; CDR3aa: CASSSDFYEQFF
j_gene: TRBJ2-3; v_gene: TRBV20-1; abundance: -; d_gene: TRBD2; CDR3nt: TGCAGTGCAACCCCGGGACTAGCGACAGATACGCAGTATTTT; CDR3aa: CSATPGLATDTQYF
j_gene: TRBJ1-1; v_gene: TRBV20-1; abundance: many; d_gene: -; CDR3nt: TGCAGTGCTAGACAAGACAGTGAAGCTTTCTTT; CDR3aa: CSARQDSEAFF
j_gene: TRBJ2-1; v_gene: TRBV11-1; abundance: -; d_gene: TRBD2; CDR3nt: TGTGCCAGCGGACTAGCGGGAGTTGGTGAGCAGTTCTTC; CDR3aa: CASGLAGVGEQFF
j_gene: TRBJ2-1; v_gene: TRBV6-1; abundance: many; d_gene: -; CDR3nt: TGTGCCAGCAGCCGAGGGTGGGCGAGCTCCTACAATGAGCAGTTCTTC; CDR3aa: CASSRGWASSYNEQFF
j_gene: TRBJ2-5; v_gene: TRBV29-1; abundance: -; d_gene: -; CDR3nt: TGCAGCGTTGAAGGTATAGGGGGGAACCAAGAGACCCAGTACTTC; CDR3aa: CSVEGIGGNQETQYF
j_gene: TRBJ2-1; v_gene: TRBV20-1; abundance: -; d_gene: TRBD1; CDR3nt: TGCAGTGCTTCCGGACAGGGGGCTGTATGGGAGCAGTTCTTC; CDR3aa: CSASGQGAVWEQFF
j_gene: TRBJ2-7; v_gene: TRBV11-2; abundance: many; d_gene: TRBD1; CDR3nt: TGTGCCAGCAGCTTGGACAGGGACCACGAGCAGTACTTC; CDR3aa: CASSLDRDHEQYF
j_gene: TRBJ2-3; v_gene: TRBV20-1; abundance: few; d_gene: -; CDR3nt: TGCAGTGCTAGGCCCGGGATAGGCACAGATACGCAGTATTTT; CDR3aa: CSARPGIGTDTQYF
j_gene: TRBJ1-6; v_gene: TRBV20-1; abundance: few; d_gene: -; CDR3nt: TGCAGTGCTAGAGAACAGAATAATTCACCCCTCCACTTT; CDR3aa: CSAREQNNSPLHF
j_gene: TRBJ1-1; v_gene: TRBV12-3/TRBV12-4; abundance: many; d_gene: -; CDR3nt: TGTGCCAGCAGTTCGGAGTTTGCGGCTTTCTTT; CDR3aa: CASSSEFAAFF
j_gene: TRBJ2-1; v_gene: TRBV12-3/TRBV12-4; abundance: many; d_gene: -; CDR3nt: TGTGCCAGCAGTTTAAACAGTAACAATGAGCAGTTCTTC; CDR3aa: CASSLNSNNEQFF
j_gene: TRBJ2-1; v_gene: TRBV5-6; abundance: -; d_gene: TRBD2; CDR3nt: TGTGCCAGCAGCCCGTTAGCGGGAGGGGCCTACAATGAGCAGTTCTTC; CDR3aa: CASSPLAGGAYNEQFF
j_gene: TRBJ2-5; v_gene: TRBV10-3; abundance: few; d_gene: -; CDR3nt: TGTGCCATCAGTAATGGGGGGGCTAATCAAGAGACCCAGTACTTC; CDR3aa: CAISNGGANQETQYF
j_gene: TRBJ1-1; v_gene: TRBV19; abundance: many; d_gene: -; CDR3nt: TGTGCCAGTAGACACATATTCATGAACACTGAAGCTTTCTTT; CDR3aa: CASRHIFMNTEAFF
j_gene: TRBJ2-1; v_gene: TRBV5-5; abundance: many; d_gene: TRBD2; CDR3nt: TGTGCCAGCAGCTTGGCCCGGACTAGCGGGGGTTTATCAAGGAATGAGCAGTTCTTC; CDR3aa: CASSLARTSGGLSRNEQFF
j_gene: TRBJ2-7; v_gene: TRBV27; abundance: -; d_gene: -; CDR3nt: TGTGCCAGCAGTTTATCTGGTAGCGTGGGCTACGAGCAGTACTTC; CDR3aa: CASSLSGSVGYEQYF
j_gene: TRBJ2-7; v_gene: TRBV6-6; abundance: many; d_gene: -; CDR3nt: TGTGCCTCCAGGGCGGTAACCTACGAGCAGTACTTC; CDR3aa: CASRAVTYEQYF
j_gene: TRBJ2-7; v_gene: TRBV28; abundance: -; d_gene: -; CDR3nt: TGTGCCAGCAGCCTTCCGGACGGATTGTACGAGCAGTACTTC; CDR3aa: CASSLPDGLYEQYF
j_gene: TRBJ1-2; v_gene: TRBV30; abundance: -; d_gene: -; CDR3nt: TGTGCCTGGAGCCGTCGCGGCAGGGACGGCTACACCTTC; CDR3aa: CAWSRRGRDGYTF
j_gene: TRBJ2-1; v_gene: TRBV7-8; abundance: many; d_gene: TRBD2; CDR3nt: TGTGCCAGCAGCTTCGGACTAGCGGGAGTGTCCTCCTACAATGAGCAGTTCTTC; CDR3aa: CASSFGLAGVSSYNEQFF
j_gene: TRBJ2-4; v_gene: TRBV20-1; abundance: few; d_gene: -; CDR3nt: TGCAGTGCTAGGGTCCATTCGGACCCCTCGGCCAAAAACATTCAGTACTTC; CDR3aa: CSARVHSDPSAKNIQYF
j_gene: TRBJ2-1; v_gene: TRBV6-4; abundance: -; d_gene: -; CDR3nt: TGTGCCAGCAGTAAGCTAGGGCTCGGGCATGAGCAGTTCTTC; CDR3aa: CASSKLGLGHEQFF
j_gene: TRBJ2-1; v_gene: TRBV12-3/TRBV12-4; abundance: many; d_gene: -; CDR3nt: TGTGCCAGCAGTTTAGCTAGCGGAAGCTCCTACAATGAGCAGTTCTTC; CDR3aa: CASSLASGSSYNEQFF
j_gene: TRBJ2-1; v_gene: TRBV19; abundance: many; d_gene: -; CDR3nt: TGTGCCAGTAGTATAGCATCATTTGAGCAGTTCTTC; CDR3aa: CASSIASFEQFF
j_gene: TRBJ1-6; v_gene: TRBV5-6; abundance: many; d_gene: -; CDR3nt: TGTGCCAGCAGCCTCAAATTCGAGGGTTCCCCCCTCCACTTT; CDR3aa: CASSLKFEGSPLHF
j_gene: TRBJ2-2; v_gene: TRBV6-5; abundance: many; d_gene: TRBD1; CDR3nt: TGTGCCAGCAGTCCAAGAGGGACAGGGAAAAACACCGGGGAGCTGTTTTTT; CDR3aa: CASSPRGTGKNTGELFF
j_gene: TRBJ2-7; v_gene: TRBV6-6; abundance: few; d_gene: TRBD2; CDR3nt: TGTGCCAGCAAAATTACTAGCGATACCTACGAGCAGTACTTC; CDR3aa: CASKITSDTYEQYF
j_gene: TRBJ1-2; v_gene: TRBV7-2; abundance: many; d_gene: -; CDR3nt: TGTGCCAGCAGCCCACAGGGCGGGGGGTATGGCTACACCTTC; CDR3aa: CASSPQGGGYGYTF
j_gene: TRBJ2-7; v_gene: TRBV7-9; abundance: many; d_gene: -; CDR3nt: TGTGCCAGCGACGCAGGGTACGAGCAGTACTTC; CDR3aa: CASDAGYEQYF
j_gene: TRBJ1-1; v_gene: TRBV19; abundance: many; d_gene: -; CDR3nt: TGTGCCAGTAGTATCCGCCGGACCACGGAGGGCACTGAAGCTTTCTTT; CDR3aa: CASSIRRTTEGTEAFF
j_gene: TRBJ1-2; v_gene: TRBV11-2; abundance: many; d_gene: TRBD1; CDR3nt: TGTGCCAGCAGCTCGCCGACCCTAGGACAGGTCTATGGCTACACCTTC; CDR3aa: CASSSPTLGQVYGYTF
j_gene: TRBJ1-4; v_gene: TRBV5-4; abundance: -; d_gene: -; CDR3nt: TGTGCCAGCAGCCCGTATCAAGGAGGGAGTGAAAAACTGTTTTTT; CDR3aa: CASSPYQGGSEKLFF
j_gene: TRBJ1-1; v_gene: TRBV29-1; abundance: -; d_gene: -; CDR3nt: TGCAGCGTGAGCGACAGGCCCATGAACACTGAAGCTTTCTTT; CDR3aa: CSVSDRPMNTEAFF
j_gene: TRBJ1-4; v_gene: TRBV12-3/TRBV12-4; abundance: few; d_gene: TRBD1; CDR3nt: TGTGCCAGCAGTTTCCTCTACAGGGGCCCTAATGAAAAACTGTTTTTT; CDR3aa: CASSFLYRGPNEKLFF
j_gene: TRBJ1-5; v_gene: TRBV28; abundance: many; d_gene: -; CDR3nt: TGTGCCAGCAGTTCCATTATGGGTCGGCATTTT; CDR3aa: CASSSIMGRHF
j_gene: TRBJ1-6; v_gene: TRBV20-1; abundance: -; d_gene: TRBD1; CDR3nt: TGCAGTGCTAGAGATCGGAACAACAGGGGTCAATTGGGTTCACCCCTCCACTTT; CDR3aa: CSARDRNNRGQLGSPLHF
j_gene: TRBJ1-5; v_gene: TRBV6-1; abundance: many; d_gene: -; CDR3nt: TGTGCCAGCAGTGTCATCTGGGGGGCAGACGGTAGGCCCCAGCATTTT; CDR3aa: CASSVIWGADGRPQHF